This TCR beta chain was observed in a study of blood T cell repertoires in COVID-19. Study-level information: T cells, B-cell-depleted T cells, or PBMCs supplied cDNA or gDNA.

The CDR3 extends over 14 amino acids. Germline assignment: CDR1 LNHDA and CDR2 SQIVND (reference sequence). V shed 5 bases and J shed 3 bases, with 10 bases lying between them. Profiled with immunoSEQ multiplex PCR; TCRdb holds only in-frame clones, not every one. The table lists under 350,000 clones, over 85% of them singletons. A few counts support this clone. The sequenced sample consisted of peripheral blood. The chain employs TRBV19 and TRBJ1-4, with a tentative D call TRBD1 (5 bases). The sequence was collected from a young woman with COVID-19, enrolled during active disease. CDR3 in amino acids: CASSPRRANEKLFF. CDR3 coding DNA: TGTGCCAGTAGTCCTCGCAGGGCTAATGAAAAACTGTTTTTT.